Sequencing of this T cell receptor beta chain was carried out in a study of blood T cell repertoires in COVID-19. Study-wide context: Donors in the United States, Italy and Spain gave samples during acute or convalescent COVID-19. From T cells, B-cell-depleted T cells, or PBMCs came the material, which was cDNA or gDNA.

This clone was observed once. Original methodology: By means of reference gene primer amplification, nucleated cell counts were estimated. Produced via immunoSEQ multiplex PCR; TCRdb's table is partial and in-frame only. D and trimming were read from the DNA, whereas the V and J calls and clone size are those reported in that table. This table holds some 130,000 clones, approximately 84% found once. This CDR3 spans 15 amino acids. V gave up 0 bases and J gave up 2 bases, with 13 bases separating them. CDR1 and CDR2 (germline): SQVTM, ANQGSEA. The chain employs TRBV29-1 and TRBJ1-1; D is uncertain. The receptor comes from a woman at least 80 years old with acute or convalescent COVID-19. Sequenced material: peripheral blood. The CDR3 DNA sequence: TGCAGCGTTGAAGATCCGGCAGGCAGAAACACTGAAGCTTTCTTT. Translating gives CSVEDPAGRNTEAFF.